This passage covers 23 T cell receptor beta chains from one sample sequenced in a study of cytomegalovirus exposure and HLA in healthy donors. TCRdb's table, derived via immunoSEQ multiplex PCR, lists solely in-frame clones and lacks some. The sample includes roughly 150,000 clones, 75% to 90% of them seen just once. The sequenced sample was PBMCs. These receptors all stem from a woman in her late teens or twenties in good health and CMV-seronegative.

This clone was seen a handful of times. This chain joins TRBV7-2 and TRBJ2-3; D gene ambiguous. The CDR3 extends over 12 amino acids. Germline lookup yields CDR1 SGHTA and CDR2 FQGNSA. The V end lost 1 base, the J end lost 6 bases, and 5 bases lay between the germline ends. The CDR3 region is CASSLERDTQYF. The CDR3 DNA follows: TGTGCCAGCAGCTTAGAGCGTGATACGCAGTATTTT.

The chain is built from TRBV6-1 and TRBJ2-7; no reliable D call. With 3 bases removed from V and 2 bases from J, the gap between germline ends came to 11 bases. Germline V CDR1 and CDR2: MNHNS, SASEGT. The CDR3 is 14 amino acids. CDR3 residues: CASSDWQSPYEQYF. CDR3 nucleotides: TGTGCCAGCAGTGACTGGCAGTCGCCCTACGAGCAGTACTTC.

The gene calls are TRBV29-1 and TRBJ1-1, with D maybe TRBD1 (6 bases). The germline V gene encodes CDR1 SQVTM and CDR2 ANQGSEA. This CDR3 is built from 15 residues. V lost 2 bases and J lost 1, with 14 bases in between. CDR3 sequence (DNA): TGCAGCGTTGAAAAACGGATAGGGGGGAACACTGAAGCTTTCTTT. Translating it yields CSVEKRIGGNTEAFF.

The J gene is TRBJ1-5, the V gene TRBV6-5; 8 positions agree with TRBD1. This CDR3 contains 15 residues. Germline CDR1 reads MNHEY; CDR2 reads SVGAGI. J gave up 1 base and V 5 bases, and 4 bases lay outside the gene matches. In nucleotides, the CDR3 is TGTGCCAGCAGTAGACAGGGGATGAGCAATCAGCCCCAGCATTTT. Its translation is CASSRQGMSNQPQHF.

The CDR3 here is CASSERTSGRVDTQYF. The CDR3 region has the DNA TGTGCCAGCAGCGAGCGGACTAGCGGGAGGGTGGATACGCAGTATTTT. The chain recombines TRBV9 with TRBJ2-3; 15 bases are a match to TRBD2. J gave up 6 bases and V 3 bases, and 5 bases lay outside the gene matches. Germline loops: CDR1 SGDLS, CDR2 YYNGEE. The CDR3 length is 16 residues.

This chain connects TRBV6-7 to TRBJ2-3; perhaps TRBD1 as D (5 bases). TRBV6-7 is known as an ORF, though its function is uncertain. The germline V and J ends were trimmed by 9 bases and 0 bases, with 13 bases remaining between them. This CDR3 has 14 amino acids. The CDR3 sequence: CARGPKRSTDTQYF. The DNA for the CDR3 is TGTGCCAGGGGGCCTAAGCGCAGCACAGATACGCAGTATTTT.

The chain couples TRBV7-8 to TRBJ2-1; 11 bases agree with TRBD1. The germline V gene has CDR1 SGHVS and CDR2 FQNEAQ. This CDR3 region has 16 residues. Trimming at V came to 1 base and at J to 7 bases, leaving 6 bases not matched to a gene. In DNA form, the CDR3 reads TGTGCCAGCAGCTTAGGACGGGACAGGGGGTTTAATGAGCAGTTCTTC. This gives the protein CASSLGRDRGFNEQFF.

This clone was counted only a few times. V usage is TRBV10-3 and J usage is TRBJ1-2, with a tentative D call TRBD1 (5 bases). CDR3 size: 15 residues. From germline, CDR1 is ENHRY and CDR2 SYGVKD. Between the trimmed V and J ends, which lost 6 bases and 5 bases, there was a span of 19 bases. The CDR3 nucleotides are TGTGCCATCAGACCCATTGACAGTTCGAATTATGGCTACACCTTC. Encoded protein: CAIRPIDSSNYGYTF.

J is TRBJ2-5 and V is TRBV7-9; TRBD2 is a possible D gene (5 bases). The CDR3 length is 15 residues. From germline, CDR1 is SEHNR and CDR2 FQNEAQ (reference sequence). V was pared by 2 bases and J by 5 bases, with 15 bases between. The CDR3, as DNA: TGTGCCAGCAGCTTATTCGGAACCGGCGGGGAGACCCAGTACTTC. Translation: CASSLFGTGGETQYF.

The rearrangement links TRBV7-9 to TRBJ1-3, with D unresolved. Deletions cut 6 bases from V and 2 bases from J, with 14 bases between. CDR1 and CDR2 from the germline V gene are SEHNR and FQNEAQ (reference sequence). The CDR3 runs to 15 residues. CDR3 loop: CASRQAGPTGNTIYF. The DNA of the CDR3 is TGTGCCAGCAGGCAAGCGGGTCCGACTGGAAACACCATATATTTT. Full variable domain (missing parts from reference TRBV7-9 and TRBJ1-3): DTGVSQNPRHKITKRGQNVTFRCDPISEHNRLYWYRQTLGQGPEFLTYFQNEAQLEKSRLLSDRFSAERPKGSFSTLEIQRTEQGDSAMYLCASRQAGPTGNTIYFGEGSWLTVV.

The J gene is TRBJ2-1, the V gene TRBV30; D perhaps matches TRBD1 (6 bases). The germline V gene encodes CDR1 GTSNPN and CDR2 SVGIG (reference sequence). V was clipped by 0 bases and J by 6 bases, with 18 bases between them. The CDR3 extends over 16 amino acids. The CDR3 DNA reads as TGTGCCTGGAGTGTTTGGGACATAAGAACTTTCAATGAGCAGTTCTTC. This encodes CAWSVWDIRTFNEQFF. The full variable domain, in which reference TRBV30 and TRBJ2-1 provide the parts outside the CDR3, is SQTIHQWPATLVQPVGSPLSLECTVEGTSNPNLYWYRQAAGRGLQLLFYSVGIGQISSEVPQNLSASRPQDRQFILSSKKLLLSDSGFYLCAWSVWDIRTFNEQFFGPGTRLTVL.

J is TRBJ1-2 and V is TRBV4-3; 8 nucleotides line up with TRBD1. V was pared by 3 bases and J by 8 bases, with 11 bases of the junction left unmatched. Germline-derived CDR1 and CDR2 are LGHNA and YSLEER. The CDR3 totals 15 residues. The CDR3 spells CASSHLDRVWKGYTF. CDR3 in DNA: TGCGCCAGCAGCCACCTGGACAGGGTGTGGAAAGGCTACACCTTC.

To note about this clone: Within the sample, other DNA sequences also encode this same CDR3. The CDR3 sequence is CASSLAGGSYEQYF. DNA for the CDR3: TGTGCCAGCAGCCTAGCGGGGGGATCCTACGAGCAGTACTTC. The chain has TRBV5-4 and TRBJ2-7; TRBD2 agrees at 11 bases. The CDR3 totals 14 residues. V lost 4 bases to trimming and J lost 1 base; unmatched junction nucleotides: 1. Germline V gene data show CDR1 as SGHNT and CDR2 as YYREEE (reference sequence).

The chain recombines TRBV9 with TRBJ1-5; 9 nucleotides agree with TRBD1. Trimming cost V 7 bases and J 3 bases; bases outside gene matches: 11. The CDR3 has 16 residues. Germline CDR1 and CDR2: SGDLS and YYNGEE. The CDR3 loop reads CASPPSTGGPNQPQHF. In DNA, the CDR3 is TGTGCCAGCCCCCCCAGTACAGGGGGCCCCAATCAGCCCCAGCATTTT.

The V and J genes are TRBV6-5 and TRBJ1-2, with D tentatively TRBD1 (6 bases). Germline V gene sequence: CDR1 MNHEY, CDR2 SVGAGI. V dropped 2 bases and J dropped 3 bases, with 7 bases sitting between them. The CDR3 totals 13 residues. The chain's CDR3 is CASSYGQYYGYTF. The CDR3, as DNA: TGTGCCAGCAGTTACGGACAGTACTATGGCTACACCTTC.

The V call is TRBV10-3, the J call TRBJ1-6; 9 bases map to TRBD1. After removal of 7 bases from V and 7 bases from J, the junction contained 5 bases not matched to a gene. The CDR3 sequence is 14 residues long. Per the germline V gene, CDR1 is ENHRY and CDR2 is SYGVKD. The CDR3 DNA is TGTGCCATCAAGAGGGACAGGGACAATTCACCCCTCCACTTT. It codes for CAIKRDRDNSPLHF.

The chain carries TRBV19 and TRBJ1-2; D gene unclear. CDR3 length: 16 residues. Trimming cost V 6 bases and J 3 bases, with 20 bases left between them. CDR1 and CDR2 (germline): LNHDA, SQIVND (reference sequence). Here the CDR3 reads CASRDNGMGDYYGYTF. The CDR3 DNA sequence: TGTGCCAGTAGGGATAATGGGATGGGAGACTACTATGGCTACACCTTC.

Comment on this clone: Other DNA sequences in the sample encode the same CDR3. The chain is built from TRBV19 and TRBJ1-1; D is possibly TRBD1 (5 bases). Per the germline V gene, CDR1 is LNHDA and CDR2 is SQIVND (reference sequence). The CDR3 runs to 14 residues. Trimming left V 6 bases short and J 0 bases short, with 11 bases between. The CDR3 coding sequence is TGTGCCAGTAGGGACACAGCTATGAACACTGAAGCTTTCTTT. Translated: CASRDTAMNTEAFF.

The rearrangement links TRBV11-3 to TRBJ2-5, with unresolved D. Between the trimmed V and J ends, which lost 3 bases and 1 base, there was a span of 12 bases. The CDR3 consists of 15 residues. Looked up from germline, CDR1 is SGHNT and CDR2 is YENEEA. The CDR3 loop is CASSFGHSRQETQYF. CDR3 nucleotide sequence: TGTGCCAGCAGCTTTGGGCATAGTCGCCAAGAGACCCAGTACTTC.

This clone appeared a single time. The chain employs TRBV5-6 and TRBJ2-5; 8 bases are a match to TRBD2. V shed 1 base, J shed 5 bases, and the junction held 10 bases outside the gene matches. This CDR3 spans 16 amino acids. Germline V gives CDR1 SGHDT, CDR2 YYEEEE. CDR3 DNA: TGTGCCAGCAGCTTGTTGACGGGGGGGCCTAGGGAGACCCAGTACTTC. Its translation: CASSLLTGGPRETQYF.

V usage is TRBV4-1 and J usage is TRBJ1-1; D is uncertain. CDR3 length: 16 residues. Per the germline V gene, CDR1 is MGHRA and CDR2 is YSYEKL. V gave up 1 base and J gave up 3 bases, with 15 bases separating them. The CDR3 DNA reads TGCGCCAGCAGCCAAGGAGTGGCACGGGTGGACACTGAAGCTTTCTTT. Protein sequence: CASSQGVARVDTEAFF.

The chain recombines TRBV19 with TRBJ2-1, with TRBD1 identical over 11 bases. Trimming cost V 3 bases and J 11 bases; bases outside gene matches: 6. In germline, CDR1 is LNHDA, CDR2 SQIVND (reference sequence). This CDR3 has 14 residues. The CDR3 protein is CASSIAGTGGQQFF. For the CDR3, the DNA is TGTGCCAGTAGTATCGCCGGGACAGGGGGACAGCAGTTCTTC. Full variable domain (remainder filled in from reference TRBV19 and TRBJ2-1): DGGITQSPKYLFRKEGQNVTLSCEQNLNHDAMYWYRQDPGQGLRLIYYSQIVNDFQKGDIAEGYSVSREKKESFPLTVTSAQKNPTAFYLCASSIAGTGGQQFFGPGTRLTVL.

There are a few counts of this clone. This chain connects TRBV4-1 to TRBJ2-7, with D possibly TRBD2 on 5 matching bases. Germline V gene sequence: CDR1 MGHRA, CDR2 YSYEKL. Trimming removed 4 bases from V and 6 bases from J, with 13 bases in between. This CDR3 has 13 amino acids. Here the CDR3 reads CASSPYGGGEQYF. Here the CDR3 DNA reads TGCGCCAGCAGCCCTTATGGAGGTGGCGAGCAGTACTTC.